This T cell receptor beta chain stems from a study of T cell responses to AZD1222 COVID-19 vaccine. Germline lookup yields CDR1 SNHLY and CDR2 FYNNEI. The CDR3 runs to 13 residues. The V end lost 5 bases, the J end lost 2 bases, and 9 bases lay between the germline ends. The study's findings and limits: All repertoire sampling was performed exclusively after the peak T cell response. The study reported that nearly half of spike-specific TCRs target unmutated variant regions.

TCRdb keeps only in-frame clones here, not all; method: immunoSEQ multiplex PCR. This table has fewer than 130,000 clones, around 90% appearing once. This clone was found once. What it recognizes is unknown. The material was peripheral blood, obtained on day 0 of AZD1222 vaccination. The sequence was collected from an adult in good health. The chain joins TRBV2 to TRBJ1-1, with a possible D match to TRBD1 (5 bases). The CDR3 nucleotides read TGTGCCAGCAGTAACACAGGTAACACTGAAGCTTTCTTT. Its protein is CASSNTGNTEAFF.